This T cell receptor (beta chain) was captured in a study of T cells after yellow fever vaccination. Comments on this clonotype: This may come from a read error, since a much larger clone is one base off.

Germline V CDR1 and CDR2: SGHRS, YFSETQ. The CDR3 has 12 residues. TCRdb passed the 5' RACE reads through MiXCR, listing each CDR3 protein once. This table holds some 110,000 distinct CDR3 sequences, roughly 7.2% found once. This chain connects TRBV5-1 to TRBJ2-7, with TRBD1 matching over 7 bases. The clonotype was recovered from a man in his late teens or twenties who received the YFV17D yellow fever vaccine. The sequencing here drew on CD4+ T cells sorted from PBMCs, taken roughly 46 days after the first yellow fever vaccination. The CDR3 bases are TGCGCCAGCAGCCCTGACAGGGACGAGCAGTGCTTC. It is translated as CASSPDRDEQCF. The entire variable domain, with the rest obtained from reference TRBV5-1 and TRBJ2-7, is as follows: KAGVTQTPRYLIKTRGQQVTLSCSPISGHRSVSWYQQTPGQGLQFLFEYFSETQRNKGNFPGRFSGRQFSNSRSEMNVSTLELGDSALYLCASSPDRDEQCFGPGTRLTVT.